The clone carrying this T cell receptor (beta chain) appeared many times. Its antigen is unknown. This sample stems from a study of T-cell reconstitution after alpha-beta-depleted transplantation in children. Study-wide findings and caveats: Surviving recipient T cells and thymic progenitors underlay high day-60 TCRbeta diversity in some patients. The origin of alpha-beta T cells about two months after transplant was reportedly several hundred expanded graft clones. Newly produced T cells mostly accounted for T-cell counts and diversity one year post-transplant.

For TCRbeta, the library was prepared with unique molecular identifiers. TCRdb reanalysed the PCR reads using MiXCR and keeps one entry per CDR3 protein. Here the sample spans approximately 98,000 distinct CDR3 sequences, roughly 6.1% being singletons. This CDR3 comprises 14 residues. Germline CDR1 reads SGHDT; CDR2 reads YYEEEE. Deletions cut 3 bases from V and 5 bases from J, with 14 bases between. This clonotype was obtained from a male patient aged 2 to 10 who had a stem cell transplant for acute lymphoblastic leukemia, so the T cells may come from the graft donor. The chain links TRBV5-6 to TRBJ1-1, with D possibly TRBD1 on 5 matching bases. The sequencing used PBMCs, mostly from graft donor cells, collected 360 days after TCRalphabeta/CD19-depleted stem cell transplant. Here the CDR3 reads CASSWDRRETEAFF. The CDR3, as DNA: TGTGCCAGCAGCTGGGACCGCCGGGAGACTGAAGCTTTCTTT.